A single sample is the source of the 27 T cell receptor beta chains below, sequenced in a study of T cell changes during pregnancy in multiple sclerosis. TCRdb keeps only in-frame clones here, not all; method: immunoSEQ multiplex PCR. The data hold about 110,000 clones, with 80% to 95% observed a single time. This specimen consisted of peripheral blood, obtained after pregnancy. The receptors were gathered from a female donor with multiple sclerosis, enrolled in a pregnancy study.

The CDR3 sequence is CASSPPGLRNTEAFF. CDR3 nucleotide sequence: TGTGCCAGCAGTCCCCCTGGACTCAGAAACACTGAAGCTTTCTTT. The chain carries TRBV27 and TRBJ1-1; D is ambiguous. V lost 5 bases and J lost 2, with 15 bases in between. Germline V lookup: CDR1 MNHEY, CDR2 SMNVEV (reference sequence). The length of the CDR3 is 15 residues.

The chain carries TRBV7-3 and TRBJ2-7; 8 positions agree with TRBD2. CDR1 and CDR2 from the germline V gene are SGHTA and FQGTGA. This CDR3 is built from 16 residues. V lost 5 bases to trimming and J lost 2 bases; unmatched junction nucleotides: 11. CDR3 DNA: TGTGCCAGCAGCCAAAACGGGGGGGACGGTCCCTACGAGCAGTACTTC. Protein sequence: CASSQNGGDGPYEQYF.

The gene calls are TRBV13 and TRBJ2-1; 8 nucleotides match TRBD1. Per germline, CDR1 PRHDT and CDR2 FYEKMQ (reference sequence). V was pared by 5 bases and J by 5 bases, with 8 bases of the junction left unmatched. The CDR3 consists of 15 residues. The CDR3 here is CASSATGATNNEQFF. DNA of the CDR3: TGTGCCAGCAGCGCGACAGGGGCCACCAACAATGAGCAGTTCTTC.

The chain uses TRBV6-6 and TRBJ1-4, with D possibly TRBD1 on 5 matching bases. V lost 6 bases to trimming and J lost 8 bases, with 16 bases between them. Germline loops: CDR1 MNHNY, CDR2 SVGAGI (reference sequence). The CDR3 runs 14 residues. This CDR3 is CASSLPQGGEKLFF. CDR3 in DNA: TGTGCCAGCAGCCTACCCCAGGGTGGGGAAAAACTGTTTTTT.

V is TRBV4-2 and J is TRBJ1-2, with D perhaps TRBD1 (5 bases). Germline CDR1 is LGHNA and CDR2 is YNFKEQ. V was shortened by 0 bases and J by 8 bases, with 10 bases between the two germline ends. CDR3 length equals 13 residues. CDR3 DNA sequence: TGTGCCAGCAGCCAAGAGCTGGGGGGAGGCTACACCTTC. Its translation is CASSQELGGGYTF.

This sequence joins TRBV27 and TRBJ2-4; 7 bases match TRBD1. The germline V gene has CDR1 MNHEY and CDR2 SMNVEV (reference sequence). J was trimmed by 7 bases and V by 2 bases; bases with no gene match: 5. The CDR3 extends over 14 amino acids. The CDR3 reads CASSLTGTANIQYF. The CDR3, as DNA: TGTGCCAGCAGTTTAACCGGGACAGCGAACATTCAGTACTTC.

This chain connects TRBV5-4 to TRBJ2-5; 7 positions match TRBD2. J gave up 2 bases and V 4 bases, and 5 bases lay outside the gene matches. The length of the CDR3 is 14 residues. Germline V lookup: CDR1 SGHNT, CDR2 YYREEE (reference sequence). CDR3 in DNA: TGTGCCAGCAGCCAGCCGGGACTACAAGAGACCCAGTACTTC. Translating it yields CASSQPGLQETQYF.

The rearrangement uses TRBV4-2 and TRBJ2-5; D gene uncertain. Germline CDR1 is LGHNA and CDR2 is YNFKEQ. V gave up 0 bases and J gave up 6 bases, with 14 bases separating them. The CDR3 consists of 15 residues. The CDR3 is CASSQDGQSEKTQYF. CDR3 DNA: TGTGCCAGCAGCCAAGATGGTCAAAGCGAAAAGACCCAGTACTTC.

The genes are TRBV27 and TRBJ2-7; D perhaps matches TRBD1 (6 bases). The CDR3 covers 14 residues. V was cut by 6 bases and J by 2 bases, with 14 bases left in between. Per the germline V gene, CDR1 is MNHEY and CDR2 is SMNVEV (reference sequence). This chain's CDR3 is CASRPRGLPYEQYF. CDR3 DNA sequence: TGTGCCAGCAGACCCAGGGGTCTCCCCTACGAGCAGTACTTC.

V usage is TRBV6-1 and J usage is TRBJ2-7; D unclear. CDR3 length equals 14 residues. V lost 6 bases, J lost 2 bases, and 14 bases lay in between. CDR1 is MNHNS and CDR2 is SASEGT in the germline V gene. CDR3 sequence: CASSPKGTTYEQYF. CDR3 in DNA: TGTGCCAGCAGCCCAAAAGGCACTACCTACGAGCAGTACTTC.

This clone was seen once. The chain has TRBV13 and TRBJ2-2, with no clear D. The CDR3 covers 13 residues. The V end lost 7 bases, the J end lost 4 bases, and 10 bases lay between the germline ends. CDR1 and CDR2 (germline): PRHDT, FYEKMQ (reference sequence). The CDR3 here is CASISSGTGELFF. CDR3 sequence (DNA): TGTGCCAGCATTTCTAGTGGCACCGGGGAGCTGTTTTTT.

The CDR3, as DNA: TGTGCCAGCAGCTTTCGGCTAGCGGGGGGTAGAGATACGCAGTATTTT. Encoded protein: CASSFRLAGGRDTQYF. The V and J genes are TRBV5-6 and TRBJ2-3; 11 bases fit TRBD2. The CDR3 has 16 residues. Germline V lookup: CDR1 SGHDT, CDR2 YYEEEE. After removal of 2 bases from V and 5 bases from J, the junction contained 7 bases not matched to a gene.

The J gene is TRBJ2-7, the V gene TRBV5-1, with TRBD2 identical over 11 bases. This CDR3 is built from 17 residues. Germline lookup yields CDR1 SGHRS and CDR2 YFSETQ. J gave up 1 base and V 1 base, and 7 bases lay outside the gene matches. The CDR3 DNA reads TGCGCCAGCAGCTTGACGTCTGGGACTAGCGGTTCCTACGAGCAGTACTTC. Its protein is CASSLTSGTSGSYEQYF.

The chain combines TRBV5-6 with TRBJ1-4, with 7 positions matching TRBD1. Per the germline V gene, CDR1 is SGHDT and CDR2 is YYEEEE. Trimming at V came to 4 bases and at J to 8 bases, leaving 11 bases not matched to a gene. The CDR3 is 15 amino acids. The CDR3 DNA sequence: TGTGCCAGCAGCAACTTTCTGCAGGGGGGAGAAAAACTGTTTTTT. It is translated as CASSNFLQGGEKLFF.

This sequence joins TRBV2 and TRBJ2-1; 8 bases align to TRBD2. Trimming removed 3 bases from V and 6 bases from J; junction bases left unmatched: 13. CDR3 length equals 17 residues. CDR1 is SNHLY and CDR2 is FYNNEI in the germline V gene. The CDR3 loop is CASSDHRRASGLNEQFF. The CDR3 DNA sequence: TGTGCCAGCAGTGACCACCGGAGGGCTAGCGGGCTCAATGAGCAGTTCTTC.

J is TRBJ1-5 and V is TRBV7-9; D call uncertain. CDR3 length equals 12 residues. Per the germline V gene, CDR1 is SEHNR and CDR2 is FQNEAQ (reference sequence). V was cut by 3 bases and J by 4 bases, with 4 bases left in between. CDR3 DNA sequence: TGTGCCAGCAGCTTGGAGAATCAGCCCCAGCATTTT. Encoded protein: CASSLENQPQHF.

J is TRBJ2-1 and V is TRBV5-1; 11 bases match TRBD2. The CDR3 consists of 15 residues. Germline V lookup: CDR1 SGHRS, CDR2 YFSETQ. With V trimmed by 5 bases and J by 5 bases, 6 bases remained unmatched. The CDR3 coding sequence is TGCGCCAGCAGGGTTAGCGGGGGGGCGAACAATGAGCAGTTCTTC. Encoded protein: CASRVSGGANNEQFF.

This rearrangement joins TRBV5-1 to TRBJ1-4; D not certain. The CDR3 contains 14 residues. Germline-derived CDR1 and CDR2 are SGHRS and YFSETQ. Trimming took off 4 bases at V and 3 bases at J, with 10 bases between the two ends. The CDR3 DNA reads as TGCGCCAGCAGCGACGCGGGCTCTAATGAAAAACTGTTTTTT. Its protein product is CASSDAGSNEKLFF.

This clone was observed a single time. The chain has TRBV6-5 and TRBJ1-1, with a tentative D call TRBD1 (5 bases). Germline V lookup: CDR1 MNHEY, CDR2 SVGAGI. With 4 bases removed from V and 1 base from J, the gap between germline ends came to 7 bases. The CDR3 contains 13 residues. CDR3 residues: CASSSGGNTEAFF. The CDR3 coding sequence is TGTGCCAGCAGTTCGGGGGGGAACACTGAAGCTTTCTTT.

CDR3 amino acids: CASSGDLRETQYF. In DNA form, the CDR3 reads TGTGCCAGTAGCGGAGACCTTCGAGAGACCCAGTACTTC. This rearrangement joins TRBV7-8 to TRBJ2-5; D possibly corresponds to TRBD2 (6 bases). CDR3 length: 13 amino acids. The germline V gene has CDR1 SGHVS and CDR2 FQNEAQ. The V and J ends lost 9 bases and 4 bases respectively, with 15 bases between them. The full variable domain, completed using reference TRBV7-8 and TRBJ2-5, is GAGVSQSPRYKVAKRGQDVALRCDPISGHVSLFWYQQALGQGPEFLTYFQNEAQLDKSGLPSDRFFAERPEGSVSTLKIQRTQQEDSAVYLCASSGDLRETQYFGPGTRLLVL.

This chain links TRBV2 with TRBJ1-6, with D perhaps matching TRBD1 (5 bases). The CDR3 extends over 15 amino acids. The V end lost 4 bases, the J end lost 7 bases, and 14 bases lay between the germline ends. Germline-derived CDR1 and CDR2 are SNHLY and FYNNEI. The CDR3, as DNA: TGTGCCAGCAGTGTCGGGGGGTCCACCAATTCACCCCTCCACTTT. This translates into CASSVGGSTNSPLHF.

The chain combines TRBV30 with TRBJ2-5; 7 bases align to TRBD2. V was pared by 1 base and J by 3 bases, with 5 bases of the junction left unmatched. The CDR3 is 14 residues long. Germline values: CDR1 GTSNPN, CDR2 SVGIG (reference sequence). CDR3 DNA sequence: TGTGCCTGGAGTGATGGAGCGGGGAAAGAGACCCAGTACTTC. This translates into CAWSDGAGKETQYF. Filled out from reference TRBV30 and TRBJ2-5, the complete variable domain reads SQTIHQWPATLVQPVGSPLSLECTVEGTSNPNLYWYRQAAGRGLQLLFYSVGIGQISSEVPQNLSASRPQDRQFILSSKKLLLSDSGFYLCAWSDGAGKETQYFGPGTRLLVL.

This clone was observed at least ten times. The rearrangement uses TRBV19 and TRBJ1-2, with 9 bases identical to TRBD1. V lost 6 bases to trimming and J lost 7 bases; unmatched junction nucleotides: 6. In germline, CDR1 is LNHDA, CDR2 SQIVND (reference sequence). The CDR3 is 13 amino acids. CDR3 sequence (DNA): TGTGCCAGTAGGCTCGGGACAGGGCTTGGCTACACCTTC. This translates into CASRLGTGLGYTF.

The rearrangement links TRBV9 to TRBJ2-6; D is unclear. This CDR3 comprises 15 residues. Trimming took 0 bases from V and 0 from J, leaving 4 bases between them. Germline CDR1 is SGDLS and CDR2 is YYNGEE. CDR3 sequence reads: CASSVAGSGANVLTF. DNA of the CDR3: TGTGCCAGCAGCGTAGCGGGCTCTGGGGCCAACGTCCTGACTTTC.

The V and J genes are TRBV6-5 and TRBJ1-1; TRBD1 matches at 7 bases. Unmatched junction bases numbered 4, after V lost 0 bases and J lost 9 bases. In germline, CDR1 is MNHEY, CDR2 SVGAGI. The CDR3 is 13 residues long. The CDR3 DNA reads TGTGCCAGCAGTTACTCGAACAGGGGTAAAGCTTTCTTT. It specifies CASSYSNRGKAFF.

The genes are TRBV30 and TRBJ1-5; D may be TRBD1 (6 bases). The CDR3 length is 14 residues. From germline, CDR1 is GTSNPN and CDR2 SVGIG (reference sequence). V was cut by 4 bases and J by 6 bases, with 16 bases left in between. As DNA, the CDR3 is TGTGCCTGGACTGTTGAGGGGACATTTCAGCCCCAGCATTTT. Its translation is CAWTVEGTFQPQHF.

V is TRBV7-6 and J is TRBJ2-7; a possible D gene is TRBD1 (6 bases). Between the trimmed V and J ends, which lost 5 bases and 7 bases, there was a span of 18 bases. This CDR3 has 14 residues. Germline CDR1 and CDR2: SGHVS and FNYEAQ. The CDR3 sequence is CASSIQTGDEEQYF. The DNA of the CDR3 is TGTGCCAGCAGCATCCAGACAGGAGATGAGGAGCAGTACTTC.